This record covers a single T cell receptor beta chain. No antigen is known for it. Some clones are missing from TCRdb's copy, which holds only in-frame ones; the method was immunoSEQ multiplex PCR. Of about 110,000 clones in the sample, 89% were seen once. CDR3 length: 14 residues. V lost 1 base and J lost 7; bases outside the gene matches: 5. Germline V CDR1 and CDR2: LGHDT, YNNKEL (reference sequence). This entry is derived from a study of T cell responses to AZD1222 COVID-19 vaccine. Study observations and caveats: The study identified only five to seven AZD1222 recipients as seropositive at baseline. Unmutated variant regions are reportedly targeted by nearly half of spike-specific TCRs. Spike-spanning, vaccine-associated CD4 TCRs were dominant at 160-218 and 743-854.

V usage is TRBV3-1 (or the pseudogene TRBV3-2) and J usage is TRBJ1-2, with 8 positions matching TRBD1. The sequence was obtained from an adult in good health. Sequences were derived from peripheral blood, sampled on day 0 of MenACWY control vaccination. The CDR3 protein is CASSQAGGLSGYTF. In nucleotides, the CDR3 is TGTGCCAGCAGCCAAGCAGGGGGCCTAAGTGGCTACACCTTC.